The present TCR beta chain was sequenced within a study of blood T cell repertoires in COVID-19. Study details: PBMCs, B-cell-depleted T cells, or T cells were the source of the cDNA or gDNA that made up the material.

After removal of 8 bases from V and 4 bases from J, the junction contained 10 bases not matched to a gene. The CDR3 runs 15 residues. CDR1 SNHLY and CDR2 FYNNEI come from the germline V gene. The table came from immunoSEQ multiplex PCR; TCRdb's copy has only in-frame clones and leaves some out. The table records approximately 350,000 clones, about 89% of them present only once. The receptor's source is a middle-aged man with acute or convalescent COVID-19. V usage is TRBV2 and J usage is TRBJ1-4, with 7 nucleotides matching TRBD1. Sequencing was done on a sample of peripheral blood. As DNA, the CDR3 is TGTGCCAGCGCCCGCCAGGGGGGACTTAATGAAAAACTGTTTTTT. Protein sequence: CASARQGGLNEKLFF. Based on the CDR3 plus reference TRBV2 and TRBJ1-4, the full variable domain is EPEVTQTPSHQVTQMGQEVILRCVPISNHLYFYWYRQILGQKVEFLVSFYNNEISEKSEIFDDQFSVERPDGSNFTLKIRSTKLEDSAMYFCASARQGGLNEKLFFGSGTQLSVL.